This TCR beta chain originates from a study of blood T cell repertoires in COVID-19. Whole-study context: Sample material is recorded as cDNA or gDNA derived from T cells, B-cell-depleted T cells, or PBMCs.

Some clones are missing from TCRdb's copy, which holds only in-frame ones; the method was immunoSEQ multiplex PCR. Of over 200,000 clones in the sample, around 83% were seen once. The J segment lost 2 bases and the V segment lost 2 bases, leaving 3 bases of the junction unmatched. The length of the CDR3 is 14 residues. The germline V gene encodes CDR1 SGHRS and CDR2 YFSETQ. The genes are TRBV5-1 and TRBJ2-7, with 8 bases lining up with TRBD1. The source material was peripheral blood. The receptor's source is a middle-aged man with active or convalescent COVID-19. The CDR3 region is CASSFGQGTYEQYF. CDR3 nucleotide sequence: TGCGCCAGCAGCTTCGGACAGGGTACCTACGAGCAGTACTTC.